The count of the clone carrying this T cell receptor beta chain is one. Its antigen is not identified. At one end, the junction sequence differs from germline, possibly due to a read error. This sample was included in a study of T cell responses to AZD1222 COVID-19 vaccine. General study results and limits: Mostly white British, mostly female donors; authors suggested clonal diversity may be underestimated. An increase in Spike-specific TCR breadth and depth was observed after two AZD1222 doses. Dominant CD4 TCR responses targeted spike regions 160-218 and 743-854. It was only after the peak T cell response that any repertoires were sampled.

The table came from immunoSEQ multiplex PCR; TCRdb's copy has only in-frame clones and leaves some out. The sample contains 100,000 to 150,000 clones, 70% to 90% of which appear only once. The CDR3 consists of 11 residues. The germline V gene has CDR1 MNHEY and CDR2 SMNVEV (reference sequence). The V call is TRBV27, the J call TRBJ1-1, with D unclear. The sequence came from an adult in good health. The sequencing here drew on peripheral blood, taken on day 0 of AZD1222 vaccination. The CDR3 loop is CASGSLAWYYF. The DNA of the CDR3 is TGTGCCAGCGGAAGTCTCGCGTGGTATTACTTT.